Following are 31 T cell receptor beta chains from one sample sequenced in a study of T cells after yellow fever vaccination. TCRdb processed the 5' RACE reads anew with MiXCR; each CDR3 protein has one entry. Here the sample spans about 310,000 distinct CDR3 sequences, around 3.9% being singletons. The sample consisted of PBMCs, taken on the day of the yellow fever booster vaccination. Receptor source: a man aged 18-30 years who received the YFV17D yellow fever vaccine.

There are many counts of this clonotype. V is TRBV5-1 and J is TRBJ1-1; D unresolved. V was shortened by 0 bases and J by 2 bases, with 8 bases between the two germline ends. CDR1 is SGHRS and CDR2 is YFSETQ in the germline V gene. This CDR3 spans 14 amino acids. The CDR3 loop reads CASSLGVSNTEAFF. The DNA for the CDR3 is TGCGCCAGCAGCTTGGGGGTCAGCAACACTGAAGCTTTCTTT.

This clonotype was seen only a few times. The gene calls are TRBV7-6 and TRBJ1-1, with D unclear. Trimming cost V 1 base and J 1 base, with 10 bases left between them. The germline CDR1 and CDR2 sequences are SGHVS and FNYEAQ. This CDR3 is built from 15 residues. CDR3 sequence (DNA): TGTGCCAGCAGCTTAGATGTGCTCCCGAACACTGAAGCTTTCTTT. It codes for CASSLDVLPNTEAFF.

This clonotype was seen a handful of times. The chain recombines TRBV5-1 with TRBJ2-7, with D possibly matching TRBD1 (5 bases). CDR1 is SGHRS, CDR2 YFSETQ, per germline. This CDR3 is built from 15 residues. The V gene lost 2 bases and the J gene lost 4 bases, with 16 bases spanning the gap. Written as DNA, the CDR3 is TGCGCCAGCAGCTTTTCACAGGAAGAAGGGTACGAGCAGTACTTC. It encodes CASSFSQEEGYEQYF.

This clonotype was recorded at least ten times. The chain carries TRBV7-2 and TRBJ2-3; D perhaps matches TRBD2 (6 bases). The germline CDR1 and CDR2 sequences are SGHTA and FQGNSA. The CDR3 consists of 14 residues. The ends were cut back, 4 bases at V and 2 bases at J, with 10 bases in the middle. The CDR3, as DNA: TGTGCCAGCAGCTCGGGACTTTACACAGATACGCAGTATTTT. Its protein product is CASSSGLYTDTQYF. The full variable domain, with the rest looked up from reference TRBV7-2 and TRBJ2-3, is GAGVSQSPSNKVTEKGKDVELRCDPISGHTALYWYRQSLGQGLEFLIYFQGNSAPDKSGLPSDRFSAERTGGSVSTLTIQRTQQEDSAVYLCASSSGLYTDTQYFGPGTRLTVL.

This clonotype has only a few counts. This sequence joins TRBV6-1 and TRBJ1-6; D is possibly TRBD1 (6 bases). Germline CDR1 reads MNHNS; CDR2 reads SASEGT. Trimming took 2 bases from V and 6 from J, leaving 17 bases between them. CDR3 length equals 17 residues. The CDR3 coding sequence is TGTGCCAGCAGTGAAAGGGGCGAGGGACAAACTAATTCACCCCTCCACTTT. Its translation: CASSERGEGQTNSPLHF.

This clonotype appeared many times. This sequence joins TRBV5-1 and TRBJ2-2; either TRBD1 or TRBD2 may fit D (6 bases each). This CDR3 is 17 amino acids long. V gave up 3 bases and J gave up 7 bases, with 22 bases separating them. CDR1 is SGHRS and CDR2 is YFSETQ in the germline V gene. In DNA form, the CDR3 reads TGCGCCAGCAGCTCGTCCCGGGACACCCAGGAGGGCGGGGAGCTGTTTTTT. It encodes CASSSSRDTQEGGELFF.

This clonotype was seen ten or more times. The DNA of the CDR3 is TGTGCCAGTAGCCGGATCCCGGGACAGGGGGCGTTCAATGAGCAGTTCTTC. Its protein is CASSRIPGQGAFNEQFF. This chain uses TRBV19 with TRBJ2-1, with TRBD1 matching over 12 bases. The CDR3 is 17 amino acids. The V gene's germline CDR1 is LNHDA and CDR2 SQIVND (reference sequence). V shed 6 bases, J shed 6 bases, and the junction held 12 bases outside the gene matches.

Only one count was recorded for this clonotype. The chain links TRBV18 to TRBJ2-4; weak D call: TRBD1 (6 bases). Germline V gene data show CDR1 as KGHSH and CDR2 as LQKENI. The V gene lost 3 bases and the J gene lost 1 base, with 13 bases spanning the gap. This CDR3 comprises 16 residues. The CDR3 DNA follows: TGTGCCAGCTCACCGATGGACAGTGCTGCCAAAAACATTCAGTACTTC. This encodes CASSPMDSAAKNIQYF.

This clonotype was detected only a few times. The genes are TRBV28 and TRBJ2-5; perhaps TRBD2 as D (5 bases). This CDR3 comprises 18 residues. CDR1 is MDHEN and CDR2 is SYDVKM in the germline V gene. As DNA, the CDR3 is TGTGCTCCATGTCGGGGTCTACCTCCAATGGGCCCTCAAGAGACCCAGTACTTC. Residues: CAPCRGLPPMGPQETQYF.

In its sample, this clonotype was seen a few times. V gene TRBV20-1 combines with J gene TRBJ1-5, with a possible D match to TRBD1 (5 bases). Looked up from germline, CDR1 is DFQATT and CDR2 is SNEGSKA (reference sequence). This CDR3 comprises 14 residues. V gave up 3 bases and J gave up 4 bases, with 13 bases separating them. The chain's CDR3 is CSASSREYNQPQHF. In nucleotides, the CDR3 is TGCAGTGCTAGCTCCAGGGAGTATAATCAGCCCCAGCATTTT.

This clonotype was recorded a few times. The chain links TRBV7-6 to TRBJ2-1; tentatively, D is TRBD2 (6 bases). The CDR3 extends over 15 amino acids. V was clipped by 1 base and J by 5 bases, with 12 bases between them. Per germline, CDR1 SGHVS and CDR2 FNYEAQ. CDR3 bases: TGTGCCAGCAGCTTAGTACCGGGCGGGGACAATGAGCAGTTCTTC. It yields the protein CASSLVPGGDNEQFF.

Many counts were recorded for this clonotype. The rearrangement links TRBV6-2 or TRBV6-3 to TRBJ2-1; D unresolved. With 7 bases removed from V and 0 bases from J, the gap between germline ends came to 4 bases. Germline V gives CDR1 MNHEY, CDR2 SVGEGT. This CDR3 has 12 amino acids. The CDR3 spells CASMSSYNEQFF. The CDR3 nucleotides read TGTGCCAGCATGAGCTCCTACAATGAGCAGTTCTTC.

Only a few counts were recorded for this clonotype. The rearrangement joins TRBV7-9 to TRBJ1-1; TRBD1 agrees at 11 bases. Germline values: CDR1 SEHNR, CDR2 FQNEAQ (reference sequence). The CDR3 extends over 14 amino acids. V lost 3 bases to trimming and J lost 8 bases; unmatched junction nucleotides: 5. CDR3 sequence: CASSLGQGEFEAFF. The CDR3 DNA sequence: TGTGCCAGCAGCTTGGGACAGGGGGAATTCGAAGCTTTCTTT.

A few counts support this clonotype. This chain joins TRBV19 and TRBJ2-1, with 11 nucleotides matching TRBD1. Germline V gene sequence: CDR1 LNHDA, CDR2 SQIVND (reference sequence). With 3 bases clipped from V and 6 bases from J, the junction kept 10 bases outside the gene matches. This CDR3 comprises 17 residues. The chain's CDR3 is CASSILGQGGSGNEQFF. CDR3 sequence (DNA): TGTGCCAGTAGTATCTTGGGACAGGGGGGTAGCGGCAATGAGCAGTTCTTC.

There are many counts of this clonotype. The rearrangement uses TRBV27 and TRBJ2-5; TRBD2 matches 10 bases. The trim removed 2 bases at V and 7 bases at J, leaving 10 bases unmatched. From germline, CDR1 is MNHEY and CDR2 SMNVEV (reference sequence). The CDR3 sequence is 16 residues long. The CDR3, as DNA: TGTGCCAGCAGTTTAGAGGGGACTAGCGCGGGATTGACCCAGTACTTC. Translation gives CASSLEGTSAGLTQYF.

In this sample, this clonotype turned up many times. The chain couples TRBV6-6 to TRBJ1-2; 8 nucleotides line up with TRBD1. The CDR3 loop spans 15 amino acids. CDR1 and CDR2 from the germline V gene are MNHNY and SVGAGI (reference sequence). Losses at the gene ends were 6 bases for V and 5 bases for J; bases not matched to a gene: 11. The CDR3 spells CASRYSQGASYGYTF. The CDR3 DNA follows: TGTGCCAGCAGGTATTCGCAGGGGGCTTCGTATGGCTACACCTTC.

This clonotype came up many times. J is TRBJ2-3 and V is TRBV5-1; D not resolved. In germline, CDR1 is SGHRS, CDR2 YFSETQ. The CDR3 extends over 15 amino acids. V lost 1 base and J 3 bases, leaving 12 bases between the germline ends. CDR3 sequence (DNA): TGCGCCAGCAGCTTGTATCTGGGTCTGACAGATACGCAGTATTTT. Amino acids: CASSLYLGLTDTQYF.

This clonotype was seen many times. V usage is TRBV5-1 and J usage is TRBJ2-5, with a possible D match to TRBD2 (5 bases). The length of the CDR3 is 16 residues. The germline V and J ends were trimmed by 0 bases and 4 bases, with 16 bases remaining between them. Germline V gene sequence: CDR1 SGHRS, CDR2 YFSETQ. DNA for the CDR3: TGCGCCAGCAGCTTGGCAGGACCTCCCAGCGGAGAGACCCAGTACTTC. It yields the protein CASSLAGPPSGETQYF. The full variable domain, in which reference TRBV5-1 and TRBJ2-5 provide the parts outside the CDR3, is KAGVTQTPRYLIKTRGQQVTLSCSPISGHRSVSWYQQTPGQGLQFLFEYFSETQRNKGNFPGRFSGRQFSNSRSEMNVSTLELGDSALYLCASSLAGPPSGETQYFGPGTRLLVL.

This clonotype was seen only a few times. V usage is TRBV12-3 or TRBV12-4 and J usage is TRBJ2-4; 12 nucleotides match TRBD2. The CDR3 runs 15 residues. Unmatched junction bases numbered 6, after V lost 5 bases and J lost 7 bases. The CDR3 is CASSPGLAGMNIQYF. The CDR3 DNA sequence: TGTGCCAGCAGTCCCGGACTAGCGGGGATGAACATTCAGTACTTC.

This clonotype was recorded a few times. This rearrangement joins TRBV6-1 to TRBJ1-1; unclear D gene. V was shortened by 3 bases and J by 5 bases, with 13 bases between the two germline ends. Germline V CDR1 and CDR2: MNHNS, SASEGT. The CDR3 is 14 residues long. The CDR3 spells CASSEWGSGTEAFF. CDR3 sequence (DNA): TGTGCCAGCAGTGAGTGGGGTAGTGGGACTGAAGCTTTCTTT.

This clonotype has ten or more counts. The genes are TRBV9 and TRBJ1-2, with D perhaps matching TRBD1 (5 bases). V was shortened by 0 bases and J by 2 bases, with 11 bases between the two germline ends. The CDR3 contains 15 residues. Germline CDR1 and CDR2: SGDLS and YYNGEE. The CDR3 spells CASSVATAGNYGYTF. The CDR3 DNA reads as TGTGCCAGCAGCGTAGCTACGGCAGGGAACTATGGCTACACCTTC. The complete variable domain, with remaining parts taken from reference TRBV9 and TRBJ1-2, reads DSGVTQTPKHLITATGQRVTLRCSPRSGDLSVYWYQQSLDQGLQFLIQYYNGEERAKGNILERFSAQQFPDLHSELNLSSLELGDSALYFCASSVATAGNYGYTFGSGTRLTVV.

This clonotype was seen ten or more times. This rearrangement joins TRBV7-2 to TRBJ2-3, with 14 bases fitting TRBD2. The CDR3 is made up of 18 amino acids. Unmatched junction bases numbered 7, after V lost 3 bases and J lost 2 bases. Germline CDR1 reads SGHTA; CDR2 reads FQGNSA. The CDR3 sequence: CASSFLRTSGGSTDTQYF. The CDR3, as DNA: TGTGCCAGCAGCTTTTTAAGGACTAGCGGGGGGTCCACAGATACGCAGTATTTT. The full variable domain, in which reference TRBV7-2 and TRBJ2-3 provide the parts outside the CDR3, is GAGVSQSPSNKVTEKGKDVELRCDPISGHTALYWYRQSLGQGLEFLIYFQGNSAPDKSGLPSDRFSAERTGGSVSTLTIQRTQQEDSAVYLCASSFLRTSGGSTDTQYFGPGTRLTVL.

This clonotype occurred many times. The chain has TRBV6-5 and TRBJ2-3; 7 bases agree with TRBD2. The V segment lost 5 bases and the J segment 0 bases; nucleotides outside the gene matches: 8. The germline gives CDR1 MNHEY, CDR2 SVGAGI. The CDR3 is 16 amino acids. The CDR3 DNA is TGTGCCAGCAGTCAAACGGGGGGTAGGAGCACAGATACGCAGTATTTT. It is translated as CASSQTGGRSTDTQYF.

This clonotype was observed at least ten times. The chain links TRBV5-1 to TRBJ2-5; TRBD2 is a possible D gene (6 bases). Germline lookup yields CDR1 SGHRS and CDR2 YFSETQ. The CDR3 length is 15 residues. Trimming removed 4 bases at V and 4 bases at J, with 17 bases between. The CDR3 nucleotides read TGCGCCAGCAGCCCTGGGGTAGCGGCAGGAGAGACCCAGTACTTC. Protein: CASSPGVAAGETQYF.

This chain joins TRBV5-8 and TRBJ2-1; 9 bases match TRBD2. The J segment lost 8 bases and the V segment lost 4 bases, leaving 13 bases of the junction unmatched. The germline V gene encodes CDR1 SGHTS and CDR2 YDEGEE. The CDR3 is 16 residues long. The CDR3 sequence is CASSTLAGGSRDEQFF. CDR3 coding DNA: TGTGCCAGCAGCACCTTGGCGGGGGGGAGTAGGGATGAGCAGTTCTTC.

This clonotype was counted at least ten times. V gene TRBV6-5 combines with J gene TRBJ2-7; D not certain. Germline V gives CDR1 MNHEY, CDR2 SVGAGI. This CDR3 region has 14 residues. The V end was cut by 0 bases, the J end by 3 bases, with 9 bases between. CDR3 amino acids: CASSYSLGLYEQYF. The CDR3 DNA sequence: TGTGCCAGCAGTTACTCCCTGGGTCTCTACGAGCAGTACTTC.

This clonotype was observed many times. This rearrangement joins TRBV7-9 to TRBJ2-3; 7 bases are a match to TRBD2. The ends lost 4 bases at V and 1 base at J; junction bases unmatched: 2. The CDR3 length is 14 residues. Germline V CDR1 and CDR2: SEHNR, FQNEAQ (reference sequence). This chain's CDR3 is CASSSGLRTDTQYF. In DNA form, the CDR3 reads TGTGCCAGCAGCTCGGGACTACGCACAGATACGCAGTATTTT.

The chain couples TRBV25-1 to TRBJ1-2; D unclear. Trimming left V 9 bases short and J 1 base short, with 3 bases between. This CDR3 region has 10 residues. Looked up from germline, CDR1 is MGHDK and CDR2 is SYGVNS. CDR3 protein: CASYNYGYTF. For the CDR3, the DNA is TGTGCCAGTTATAACTATGGCTACACCTTC.

This clonotype was detected a few times. The V and J genes are TRBV12-3 or TRBV12-4 and TRBJ2-6; 7 nucleotides match TRBD1. The V and J ends lost 5 bases and 3 bases, in that order; junction bases with no gene match: 7. The length of the CDR3 is 16 residues. CDR3 DNA: TGTGCCAGCAGTGAATTGACAGGGAATGGGGCCAACGTCCTGACTTTC. Encoded protein: CASSELTGNGANVLTF.

This clonotype was observed at least ten times. V usage is TRBV5-1 and J usage is TRBJ1-1, with a tentative D call TRBD1 (6 bases). V was trimmed by 3 bases and J by 5 bases, leaving 8 bases between them. There are 12 residues in the CDR3. Germline V gene sequence: CDR1 SGHRS, CDR2 YFSETQ. CDR3 in DNA: TGCGCCAGCAGCTGGAGGGGGACTGAAGCTTTCTTT. This gives the protein CASSWRGTEAFF.

This clonotype turned up a few times. The V call is TRBV27, the J call TRBJ1-1; a possible D gene is TRBD1 (6 bases). The CDR3 totals 18 residues. Per the germline V gene, CDR1 is MNHEY and CDR2 is SMNVEV (reference sequence). V dropped 6 bases and J dropped 0 bases, with 23 bases sitting between them. The CDR3 here is CASSLRGPKNIMNTEAFF. In DNA, the CDR3 is TGTGCCAGCAGCCTCAGGGGCCCGAAAAACATTATGAACACTGAAGCTTTCTTT.